Shown below are 14 T cell receptor beta chains from a single sample sequenced in a study of blood T cell repertoires in COVID-19. Clones were sequenced by immunoSEQ multiplex PCR, and TCRdb holds only the in-frame ones, with some missing. The data contain around 100,000 clones, 90% of them seen just once; the ten biggest clones take up 5.1%. Material: peripheral blood. The source is a man aged 50-59 years with acute or convalescent COVID-19.

This chain uses TRBV7-2 with TRBJ2-1; the match to TRBD2 covers 12 bases. CDR3 length equals 17 residues. Unmatched junction bases numbered 10, after V lost 2 bases and J lost 8 bases. CDR1 and CDR2 (germline): SGHTA, FQGNSA. CDR3 in amino acids: CASSLPSGRAGVHEQFF. Here the CDR3 DNA reads TGTGCCAGCAGCTTACCTAGCGGGAGGGCCGGGGTCCATGAGCAGTTCTTC.

The chain links TRBV11-2 to TRBJ2-7, with 13 bases aligning to TRBD2. Per germline, CDR1 SGHAT and CDR2 FQNNGV. V trimming: 2 bases; J trimming: 4 bases; junction bases outside the gene matches: 8. The CDR3 contains 17 residues. The CDR3 nucleotides read TGTGCCAGCAGCTTATTAACTAGCGGGAGGGCCGTTTACGAGCAGTACTTC. Translation: CASSLLTSGRAVYEQYF.

This chain joins TRBV6-5 and TRBJ1-5, with TRBD1 as a possible D gene (6 bases). Trimming removed 8 bases at V and 2 bases at J, with 16 bases between. In germline, CDR1 is MNHEY, CDR2 SVGAGI. The CDR3 runs to 15 residues. DNA for the CDR3: TGTGCCAGCCACAGGGACCTAGGAGGCAATCAGCCCCAGCATTTT. It translates to CASHRDLGGNQPQHF.

This chain connects TRBV7-9 to TRBJ2-1, with D uncertain. This CDR3 is 12 amino acids long. The germline gives CDR1 SEHNR, CDR2 FQNEAQ (reference sequence). Trimming removed 9 bases at V and 2 bases at J, with 8 bases between. CDR3 bases: TGTGCCAGTACGAACACCTACAATGAGCAGTTCTTC. As protein: CASTNTYNEQFF.

Worth noting for this clone: Because the CDR3's place on the DNA is in doubt, the DNA is left out and the CDR3 is given as listed by TCRdb. CDR3 sequence reads: CASSLKAVPGANEQFF. V usage is TRBV7-9 and J usage is TRBJ2-1; TRBD1, the table's D call, lacks a check against the DNA. The CDR3 region is 16 residues in length, termini included. CDR1 and CDR2 from the germline V gene are SEHNR and FQNEAQ (reference sequence).

CDR3 nucleotides: TGCGCCAGCAGCTTGGGAGGGGGCGCGAACACCATATATTTT. Translated, it gives CASSLGGGANTIYF. The V and J genes are TRBV5-1 and TRBJ1-3, with 7 nucleotides matching TRBD1. The trim removed 0 bases at V and 7 bases at J, leaving 4 bases unmatched. Germline loops: CDR1 SGHRS, CDR2 YFSETQ. There are 14 residues in the CDR3.

The chain uses TRBV7-9 and TRBJ2-6; 7 nucleotides line up with TRBD1. The CDR3 extends over 16 amino acids. CDR1 is SEHNR and CDR2 is FQNEAQ in the germline V gene (reference sequence). With 5 bases clipped from V and 3 bases from J, the junction kept 7 bases outside the gene matches. CDR3 in DNA: TGTGCCAGCAGCACAACAGGGGATGGTGGGGCCAACGTCCTGACTTTC. This translates into CASSTTGDGGANVLTF.

The chain has TRBV12-5 and TRBJ1-5; tentative D call: TRBD1 (6 bases). Per germline, CDR1 LGHNT and CDR2 FRNRAP. The CDR3 is 15 residues long. V dropped 0 bases and J dropped 6 bases, with 12 bases sitting between them. The CDR3 coding sequence is TGTGCTAGTGGTTTGGTACTAACAGGGAGTCAGCCCCAGCATTTT. As protein: CASGLVLTGSQPQHF.

The rearrangement joins TRBV5-6 to TRBJ2-2, with 13 bases identical to TRBD2. The length of the CDR3 is 19 residues. Germline trimming cut 1 base from V and 6 bases from J; bases unmatched to any gene: 12. From germline, CDR1 is SGHDT and CDR2 YYEEEE. Here the CDR3 DNA reads TGTGCCAGCAGCTTGTTCGTACTAGCGGGAGGGAGAACACCCGGGGAGCTGTTTTTT. This sequence encodes CASSLFVLAGGRTPGELFF.

Concerning this clone: This sample also contains other DNA sequences that code for the same CDR3. The J gene is TRBJ2-1, the V gene TRBV28, with 8 positions matching TRBD1. V shed 2 bases and J 4 bases; nucleotides not matched to a gene: 1. The CDR3 sequence is 14 residues long. Per the germline V gene, CDR1 is MDHEN and CDR2 is SYDVKM. This chain's CDR3 is CASSLTGGYNEQFF. CDR3 in DNA: TGTGCCAGCAGTTTAACAGGGGGGTACAATGAGCAGTTCTTC.

In its sample, this clone was seen a few times. The CDR3 reads CASSPGQGWRTEAFF. The CDR3 region has the DNA TGTGCCAGCAGCCCGGGACAGGGTTGGAGGACTGAAGCTTTCTTT. This chain links TRBV27 with TRBJ1-1, with 9 bases lining up with TRBD1. CDR3 size: 15 residues. The ends lost 6 bases at V and 5 bases at J; junction bases unmatched: 10. Per the germline V gene, CDR1 is MNHEY and CDR2 is SMNVEV (reference sequence).

This clone has a handful of counts. The chain recombines TRBV28 with TRBJ1-6; D unresolved. Trimming removed 6 bases from V and 1 base from J, with 16 bases in between. The CDR3 totals 17 residues. The V gene's germline CDR1 is MDHEN and CDR2 SYDVKM. The DNA for the CDR3 is TGTGCCAGCAGCTCGCTGGGAGGGCCGTCCTATAATTCACCCCTCCACTTT. Residues: CASSSLGGPSYNSPLHF.

The chain couples TRBV5-5 to TRBJ1-4; D is possibly TRBD1 (6 bases). Germline CDR1 and CDR2: SGHKS and YYEKEE (reference sequence). The CDR3 is made up of 14 amino acids. Trimming removed 5 bases at V and 6 bases at J, with 14 bases between. CDR3 residues: CASSPGQIDEKLFF. The CDR3 DNA is TGTGCCAGCAGTCCGGGACAAATCGATGAAAAACTGTTTTTT.

The genes are TRBV7-2 and TRBJ2-5; TRBD2 aligns across 9 bases. CDR3 length: 18 residues. V trimming: 4 bases; J trimming: 0 bases; junction bases outside the gene matches: 12. The germline V gene has CDR1 SGHTA and CDR2 FQGNSA. CDR3 in amino acids: CASSSKAVLAGNQETQYF. The CDR3 region has the DNA TGTGCCAGCAGCTCGAAAGCCGTACTAGCGGGCAACCAAGAGACCCAGTACTTC.